These 26 T cell receptor beta chains were sequenced from one sample in a study of siplizumab effects on memory and regulatory T cells. The data were produced by immunoSEQ multiplex PCR, yet TCRdb's version contains in-frame clones alone and is incomplete. Of more than 85,000 clones listed, approximately 90% were seen once; the top ten hold approximately 0.66%. Sequencing was performed on Tregs sorted from blood. These receptors were collected from a human donor in good health.

The chain uses TRBV6-5 and TRBJ1-1; D call uncertain. The CDR3 sequence is 14 residues long. Germline V gene lookup returns CDR1 MNHEY and CDR2 SVGAGI. The V end lost 8 bases, the J end lost 8 bases, and 21 bases lay between the germline ends. CDR3 in amino acids: CASQTGSRGEEAFF. In DNA form, the CDR3 reads TGTGCCAGCCAAACCGGGTCTCGCGGTGAAGAAGCTTTCTTT.

The chain uses TRBV10-3 and TRBJ2-5, with D perhaps TRBD1 (6 bases). Germline CDR1 and CDR2: ENHRY and SYGVKD. Trimming took off 8 bases at V and 5 bases at J, with 15 bases between the two ends. The CDR3 loop spans 13 amino acids. In DNA, the CDR3 is TGTGCCATCGCTCGGGACATCGAGGAGACCCAGTACTTC. This sequence encodes CAIARDIEETQYF.

In its sample, this clone is medium-sized (0.01 to 0.1%). This sequence joins TRBV4-1 and TRBJ2-5, with a possible D match to TRBD2 (5 bases). V was trimmed by 1 base and J by 6 bases, leaving 18 bases between them. Germline V gene lookup returns CDR1 MGHRA and CDR2 YSYEKL. The CDR3 covers 16 residues. This CDR3 is CASSQGTWQNLQTQYF. CDR3 sequence (DNA): TGCGCCAGCAGCCAAGGGACTTGGCAGAATCTACAGACCCAGTACTTC.

V is TRBV9 and J is TRBJ2-1; TRBD2 agrees at 16 bases. From germline, CDR1 is SGDLS and CDR2 YYNGEE. The CDR3 is made up of 20 amino acids. J lost 4 bases, V lost 0 bases, and 10 bases had no gene match. This chain's CDR3 is CASSVGPLGLAGGRYNEQFF. CDR3 DNA sequence: TGTGCCAGCAGCGTAGGTCCCCTGGGACTAGCGGGAGGGAGGTACAATGAGCAGTTCTTC.

The chain carries TRBV21-1 and TRBJ2-3. TRBV21-1 is deemed a pseudogene. The CDR3 extends over 12 amino acids. CDR3 in amino acids: CASSKATDTQYF. In DNA form, the CDR3 reads TGTGCCAGCAGCAAAGCAACAGATACGCAGTATTTT.

This clone was seen a few times. The J gene is TRBJ1-5, the V gene TRBV7-9; D perhaps matches TRBD1 (6 bases). This CDR3 contains 14 residues. The germline V gene encodes CDR1 SEHNR and CDR2 FQNEAQ (reference sequence). The V gene lost 6 bases and the J gene lost 3 bases, with 12 bases spanning the gap. CDR3 in amino acids: CASSDRTVNQPQHF. The DNA for the CDR3 is TGTGCCAGCAGTGACCGGACAGTCAATCAGCCCCAGCATTTT. Variable domain in full (rest from reference TRBV7-9 and TRBJ1-5): DTGVSQNPRHKITKRGQNVTFRCDPISEHNRLYWYRQTLGQGPEFLTYFQNEAQLEKSRLLSDRFSAERPKGSFSTLEIQRTEQGDSAMYLCASSDRTVNQPQHFGDGTRLSIL.

The chain employs TRBV5-1 and TRBJ2-7; D is unresolved. V gave up 3 bases and J gave up 2 bases, with 24 bases separating them. The CDR3 is 18 amino acids. Germline CDR1 reads SGHRS; CDR2 reads YFSETQ. CDR3 sequence reads: CASSSRQPGQDRTYEQYF. The CDR3 region has the DNA TGCGCCAGCAGCTCGAGACAACCGGGTCAAGATAGAACCTACGAGCAGTACTTC.

The chain has TRBV23-1 and TRBJ2-1, with 7 bases identical to TRBD2. TRBV23-1 is sorted into the ORF group, with uncertain function. V shed 7 bases and J 3 bases; nucleotides not matched to a gene: 18. This CDR3 contains 18 residues. The CDR3: CASTPLSRLSSGYNEQFF. For the CDR3, the DNA is TGCGCCAGCACCCCCCTATCAAGGTTGTCTAGCGGCTACAATGAGCAGTTCTTC.

This chain links TRBV9 with TRBJ1-4; 8 positions agree with TRBD1. Germline-derived CDR1 and CDR2 are SGDLS and YYNGEE. This CDR3 region has 17 residues. V trimming: 2 bases; J trimming: 0 bases; junction bases outside the gene matches: 6. CDR3 protein: CASSVGQGRATNEKLFF. The CDR3, as DNA: TGTGCCAGCAGCGTCGGACAGGGTAGAGCAACTAATGAAAAACTGTTTTTT.

The rearrangement links TRBV5-1 to TRBJ2-7; D is perhaps TRBD2 (6 bases). The germline CDR1 and CDR2 sequences are SGHRS and YFSETQ. The CDR3 runs 15 residues. Trimming shortened V by 4 bases and J by 2 bases, and 16 bases separated the two germline ends. The CDR3 protein is CASSPTPGVPYEQYF. CDR3 coding DNA: TGCGCCAGCAGCCCAACGCCGGGAGTCCCCTACGAGCAGTACTTC. Supplemented by reference TRBV5-1 and TRBJ2-7, the full variable domain reads KAGVTQTPRYLIKTRGQQVTLSCSPISGHRSVSWYQQTPGQGLQFLFEYFSETQRNKGNFPGRFSGRQFSNSRSEMNVSTLELGDSALYLCASSPTPGVPYEQYFGPGTRLTVT.

The V and J genes are TRBV6-5 and TRBJ1-2; no reliable D call. The CDR3 has 13 amino acids. Trimming cost V 6 bases and J 0 bases, with 8 bases left between them. Germline V gene lookup returns CDR1 MNHEY and CDR2 SVGAGI. This CDR3 reads CASRADPNYGYTF. The CDR3 bases are TGTGCCAGCAGGGCAGATCCTAACTATGGCTACACCTTC.

The chain uses TRBV18 and TRBJ2-7; TRBD2 is a possible D gene (6 bases). CDR1 and CDR2 from the germline V gene are KGHSH and LQKENI. The CDR3 runs to 14 residues. V was cut by 5 bases and J by 6 bases, with 17 bases left in between. The chain's CDR3 is CASSKSGVGLEQYF. The CDR3 DNA is TGTGCCAGCTCAAAGTCGGGGGTTGGGCTCGAGCAGTACTTC.

This sequence joins TRBV27 and TRBJ1-2; D is undetermined. The V and J ends lost 3 bases and 5 bases respectively, with 13 bases between them. Germline V gene data show CDR1 as MNHEY and CDR2 as SMNVEV (reference sequence). The CDR3 covers 14 residues. CDR3 sequence: CASSLRQVGYGYTF. In DNA, the CDR3 is TGTGCCAGCAGTTTGCGCCAGGTTGGGTATGGCTACACCTTC.

The chain combines TRBV7-2 with TRBJ1-2; 8 bases align to TRBD1. Germline V gene lookup returns CDR1 SGHTA and CDR2 FQGNSA. The CDR3 extends over 16 amino acids. The V and J ends lost 7 bases and 4 bases, in that order; junction bases with no gene match: 14. The CDR3 sequence is CASTSWGQALFYGYTF. DNA for the CDR3: TGTGCCAGCACCTCCTGGGGACAGGCGCTATTCTATGGCTACACCTTC.

This chain uses TRBV19 with TRBJ2-7, with 14 bases matching TRBD2. This CDR3 comprises 17 residues. Germline V gene data show CDR1 as LNHDA and CDR2 as SQIVND (reference sequence). V lost 5 bases to trimming and J lost 3 bases; unmatched junction nucleotides: 9. The CDR3 nucleotides are TGTGCCAGTAGTCTAACGGCAGGGACTAGCGGGAGCTACGAGCAGTACTTC. Translating gives CASSLTAGTSGSYEQYF.

The chain carries TRBV27 and TRBJ1-2; 9 bases are shared with TRBD1. The CDR3 sequence is 13 residues long. Germline V lookup: CDR1 MNHEY, CDR2 SMNVEV (reference sequence). The junction had 6 bases not matched to a gene; V was cut back by 5 bases and J by 8 bases. CDR3 bases: TGTGCCAGCAGTCTAATACAGGGGGCGGGCTACACCTTC. It codes for CASSLIQGAGYTF.

This chain uses TRBV2 with TRBJ1-5; D unclear. This CDR3 has 14 residues. Between the trimmed V and J ends, which lost 8 bases and 2 bases, there was a span of 13 bases. CDR1 is SNHLY and CDR2 is FYNNEI in the germline V gene. In DNA form, the CDR3 reads TGTGCCAGCGGTAGTGATGTACGCAATCAGCCCCAGCATTTT. It codes for CASGSDVRNQPQHF.

The chain has TRBV15 and TRBJ1-5; D ambiguous. CDR1 LNHNV and CDR2 YYDKDF come from the germline V gene (reference sequence). Trimming removed 5 bases from V and 3 bases from J, with 11 bases in between. This CDR3 has 14 residues. The CDR3 nucleotides read TGTGCCACCAGCGGGTGGGTTGTCAATCAGCCCCAGCATTTT. It is translated as CATSGWVVNQPQHF.

This clone was seen only a few times. The chain carries TRBV19 and TRBJ2-3; 16 bases are a match to TRBD2. The V and J ends lost 5 bases and 4 bases, in that order; junction bases with no gene match: 15. The CDR3 is 20 residues long. Germline values: CDR1 LNHDA, CDR2 SQIVND (reference sequence). The CDR3 nucleotides read TGTGCCAGTAGTCCGAGGGGGACTAGCGGGAGGGGGATGGTGGCAGATACGCAGTATTTT. Protein sequence: CASSPRGTSGRGMVADTQYF.

V usage is TRBV7-9 and J usage is TRBJ2-3; TRBD1 is a possible D gene (6 bases). CDR3 length equals 14 residues. With 5 bases removed from V and 4 bases from J, the gap between germline ends came to 13 bases. Germline V CDR1 and CDR2: SEHNR, FQNEAQ (reference sequence). The CDR3 DNA is TGTGCCAGCAGCCGCGCCCGACAGGCAGATACGCAGTATTTT. Encoded protein: CASSRARQADTQYF. Using reference TRBV7-9 and TRBJ2-3 for the parts outside the CDR3, the full variable domain is DTGVSQNPRHKITKRGQNVTFRCDPISEHNRLYWYRQTLGQGPEFLTYFQNEAQLEKSRLLSDRFSAERPKGSFSTLEIQRTEQGDSAMYLCASSRARQADTQYFGPGTRLTVL.

V usage is TRBV9 and J usage is TRBJ2-3; no definite D call. The V and J ends lost 0 bases and 0 bases respectively, with 5 bases between them. CDR1 and CDR2 (germline): SGDLS, YYNGEE. This CDR3 is 14 amino acids long. The CDR3 reads CASSVGLSTDTQYF. CDR3 in DNA: TGTGCCAGCAGCGTAGGACTCAGCACAGATACGCAGTATTTT.

The J gene is TRBJ2-7, the V gene TRBV15; TRBD2 agrees at 7 bases. The V and J ends lost 0 bases and 5 bases, in that order; junction bases with no gene match: 7. Germline values: CDR1 LNHNV, CDR2 YYDKDF (reference sequence). The CDR3 contains 15 residues. CDR3 in DNA: TGTGCCACCAGCAGAGACCTCGCGGGAGTCCACGAGCAGTACTTC. Encoded protein: CATSRDLAGVHEQYF.

V and J are TRBV7-9 and TRBJ2-1; TRBD2 agrees at 11 bases. This CDR3 spans 16 amino acids. The V gene's germline CDR1 is SEHNR and CDR2 FQNEAQ (reference sequence). The V segment lost 4 bases and the J segment 7 bases; nucleotides outside the gene matches: 9. The CDR3 sequence: CASSSLRSSGRNEQFF. The CDR3 DNA reads as TGTGCCAGCAGCTCCCTGCGATCTAGCGGGAGGAATGAGCAGTTCTTC.

This chain links TRBV19 with TRBJ2-7; D not resolved. CDR1 and CDR2 from the germline V gene are LNHDA and SQIVND (reference sequence). CDR3 length: 14 amino acids. V dropped 5 bases and J dropped 1 base, with 12 bases sitting between them. The CDR3 region has the DNA TGTGCCAGTAGTTTTCGCGGAGTTTCCTACGAGCAGTACTTC. Translation gives CASSFRGVSYEQYF.

The rearrangement uses TRBV2 and TRBJ2-7; D gene uncertain. The germline V gene encodes CDR1 SNHLY and CDR2 FYNNEI. Trimming took 7 bases from V and 3 from J, leaving 16 bases between them. This CDR3 is built from 14 residues. The CDR3 DNA follows: TGTGCCAGCATCTTTTACCGACACGACTACGAGCAGTACTTC. Amino acid sequence: CASIFYRHDYEQYF.

This chain links TRBV5-6 with TRBJ2-3; D call uncertain. The germline gives CDR1 SGHDT, CDR2 YYEEEE. The length of the CDR3 is 13 residues. The germline V and J ends were trimmed by 0 bases and 3 bases, with 5 bases remaining between them. The CDR3 DNA sequence: TGTGCCAGCAGCTTGGTGGTAACAGATACGCAGTATTTT. It is translated as CASSLVVTDTQYF. Full variable domain (outside the CDR3, taken from reference TRBV5-6 and TRBJ2-3): DAGVTQSPTHLIKTRGQQVTLRCSPKSGHDTVSWYQQALGQGPQFIFQYYEEEERQRGNFPDRFSGHQFPNYSSELNVNALLLGDSALYLCASSLVVTDTQYFGPGTRLTVL.